This TCR beta chain is from a study of T cell responses to AZD1222 COVID-19 vaccine. Unmatched junction bases numbered 7, after V lost 5 bases and J lost 4 bases. In germline, CDR1 is SGHRS, CDR2 YFSETQ. The CDR3 runs 15 residues. This clone turned up a few times. Profiling relied on immunoSEQ multiplex PCR, and the TCRdb table lists in-frame clones only, not all of them. The sample carries over 70,000 clones, about three quarters recorded once. This specimen was peripheral blood, taken 28 days after the second dose of the MenACWY control vaccine. The clonotype was recovered from an adult who received the MenACWY meningococcal vaccine as a control. The genes are TRBV5-1 and TRBJ2-2, with 8 bases lining up with TRBD2. The CDR3 reads CASSPDSGGTGELFF. In nucleotides, the CDR3 is TGCGCCAGCAGTCCCGACAGCGGGGGCACCGGGGAGCTGTTTTTT.